This T cell receptor (beta chain) was found in a study of cytomegalovirus exposure and HLA in healthy donors. Study findings and constraints: Earlier results showed most TCR beta V segments being productive about 87% or about 30% of the time. Researchers counted roughly 150 TCR beta chains as cytomegalovirus-associated. The study carried out a later analysis of TCR beta sequences. It associated about 15,000 of them with specific HLA alleles at a false discovery rate of 0.05.

The PCR used 60 Vbeta and 13 Jbeta primers. Data came from immunoSEQ multiplex PCR; TCRdb stores just in-frame clones and leaves some out. Of roughly 99,000 clones listed, less than 85% are singletons. The CDR3 sequence is 16 residues long. Germline V gives CDR1 SGHNT, CDR2 YENEEA. V shed 5 bases and J 7 bases; nucleotides not matched to a gene: 9. This clone was counted a few times. Its antigen remains unidentified. Input material: PBMCs. This clonotype was obtained from a man aged 18 to 30 in good health and CMV-seronegative. The chain uses TRBV11-3 and TRBJ2-5, with 14 bases matching TRBD2. The CDR3 DNA sequence: TGTGCCAGCAGCAACTGGACTAGCGGGGGGAGGGTGACCCAGTACTTC. Its protein is CASSNWTSGGRVTQYF.